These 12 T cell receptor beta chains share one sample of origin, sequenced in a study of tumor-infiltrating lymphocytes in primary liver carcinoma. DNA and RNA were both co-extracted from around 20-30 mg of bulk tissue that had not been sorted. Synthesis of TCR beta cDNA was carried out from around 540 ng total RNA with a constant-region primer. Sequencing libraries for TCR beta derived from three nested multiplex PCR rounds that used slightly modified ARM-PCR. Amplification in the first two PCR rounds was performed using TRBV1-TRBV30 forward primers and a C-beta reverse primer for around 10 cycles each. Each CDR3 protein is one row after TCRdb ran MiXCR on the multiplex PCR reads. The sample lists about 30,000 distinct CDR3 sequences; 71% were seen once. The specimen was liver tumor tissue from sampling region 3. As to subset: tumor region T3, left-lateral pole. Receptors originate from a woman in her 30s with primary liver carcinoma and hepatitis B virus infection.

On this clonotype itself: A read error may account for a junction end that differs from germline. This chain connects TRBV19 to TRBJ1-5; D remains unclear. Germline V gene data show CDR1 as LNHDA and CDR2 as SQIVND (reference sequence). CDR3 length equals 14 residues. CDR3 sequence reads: CDSSDLRLGQPQHF. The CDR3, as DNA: TGTGACAGTAGTGATCTGAGATTAGGTCAGCCCCAGCATTTT.

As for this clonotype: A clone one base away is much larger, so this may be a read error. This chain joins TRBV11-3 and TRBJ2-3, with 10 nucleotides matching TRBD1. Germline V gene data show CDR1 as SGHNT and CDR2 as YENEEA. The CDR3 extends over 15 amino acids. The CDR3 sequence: CPSSLGTGDTDTQYF. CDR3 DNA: TGTCCCAGCAGCTTAGGGACAGGGGACACAGATACGCAATATTTT.

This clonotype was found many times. CDR3 sequence reads: CASSRWTSGLENEQFF. CDR3 nucleotide sequence: TGTGCCAGCAGCCGGTGGACTAGCGGGTTAGAAAATGAGCAGTTCTTC. The V gene is TRBV11-2, the J gene TRBJ2-1; 11 bases agree with TRBD2. CDR1 is SGHAT and CDR2 is FQNNGV in the germline V gene. The junction had 10 bases not matched to a gene; V was cut back by 5 bases and J by 7 bases. The length of the CDR3 is 16 residues.

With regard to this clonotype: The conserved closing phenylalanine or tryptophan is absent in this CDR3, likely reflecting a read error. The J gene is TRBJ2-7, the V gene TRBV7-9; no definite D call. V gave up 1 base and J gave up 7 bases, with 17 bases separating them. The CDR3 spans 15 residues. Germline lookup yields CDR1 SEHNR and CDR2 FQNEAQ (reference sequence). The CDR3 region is CASSLGDGIFYEQYL. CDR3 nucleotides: TGTGCCAGCAGCTTAGGTGACGGTATCTTCTATGAGCAGTACCTC.

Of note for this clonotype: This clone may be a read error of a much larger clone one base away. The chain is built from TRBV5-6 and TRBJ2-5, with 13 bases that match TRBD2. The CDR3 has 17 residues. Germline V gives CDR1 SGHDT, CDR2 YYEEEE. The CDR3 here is CDSSLGLAGLYQETQYF. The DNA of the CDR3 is TGTGACAGCAGCTTGGGACTAGCGGGGCTGTACCAAGAGACCCAGTACTTC.

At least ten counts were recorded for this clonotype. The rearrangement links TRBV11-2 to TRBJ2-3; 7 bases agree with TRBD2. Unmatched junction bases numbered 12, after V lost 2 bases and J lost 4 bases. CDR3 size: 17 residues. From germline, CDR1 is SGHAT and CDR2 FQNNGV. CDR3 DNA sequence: TGTGCCAGCAGCTTAAGGGGACTAACGTACACTTCAGATACGCAGTATTTT. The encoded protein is CASSLRGLTYTSDTQYF.

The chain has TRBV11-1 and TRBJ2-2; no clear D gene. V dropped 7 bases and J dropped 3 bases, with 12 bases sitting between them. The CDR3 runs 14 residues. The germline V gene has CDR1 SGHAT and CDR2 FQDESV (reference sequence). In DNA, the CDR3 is TGTGCCAGCATACCGAACCTTGACACCGGGGAGCTGTTTTTT. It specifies CASIPNLDTGELFF.

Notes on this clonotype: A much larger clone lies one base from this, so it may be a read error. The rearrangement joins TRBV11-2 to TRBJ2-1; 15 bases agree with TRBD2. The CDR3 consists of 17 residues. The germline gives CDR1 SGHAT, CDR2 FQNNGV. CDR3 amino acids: CVSSDGTSGRSYNEQFF. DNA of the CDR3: TGTGTCAGCAGCGACGGGACTAGCGGGAGGTCCTACAATGAGCAGTTCTTC. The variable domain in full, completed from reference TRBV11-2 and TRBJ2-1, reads EAGVAQSPRYKIIEKRQSVAFWCNPISGHATLYWYQQILGQGPKLLIQFQNNGVVDDSQLPKDRFSAERLKGVDSTLKIQPAKLEDSAVYLCVSSDGTSGRSYNEQFFGPGTRLTVL.

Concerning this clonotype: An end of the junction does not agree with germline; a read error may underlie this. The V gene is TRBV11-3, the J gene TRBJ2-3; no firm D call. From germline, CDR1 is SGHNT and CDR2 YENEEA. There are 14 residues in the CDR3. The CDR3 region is CACSLRRNTDTQYF. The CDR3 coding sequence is TGTGCCTGCAGCTTACGGAGAAACACAGATACGCAATATTTT.

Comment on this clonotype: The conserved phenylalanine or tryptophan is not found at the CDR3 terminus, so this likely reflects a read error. CDR3 bases: TGTGCCACCCTGACCTCAGCGGGACGGCCTAATGAGCAGTTCTTA. It encodes CATLTSAGRPNEQFL. J is TRBJ2-1 and V is TRBV28; 7 bases align to TRBD2. J was trimmed by 7 bases and V by 10 bases; bases with no gene match: 16. Germline V gives CDR1 MDHEN, CDR2 SYDVKM. The CDR3 runs 15 residues.

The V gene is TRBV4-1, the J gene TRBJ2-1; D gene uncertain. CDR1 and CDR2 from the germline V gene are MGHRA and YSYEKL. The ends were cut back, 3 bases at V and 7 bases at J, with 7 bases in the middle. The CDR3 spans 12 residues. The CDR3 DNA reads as TGCGCCAGCAGCCACGTACGGAATGAGCAGTTCTTC. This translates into CASSHVRNEQFF.

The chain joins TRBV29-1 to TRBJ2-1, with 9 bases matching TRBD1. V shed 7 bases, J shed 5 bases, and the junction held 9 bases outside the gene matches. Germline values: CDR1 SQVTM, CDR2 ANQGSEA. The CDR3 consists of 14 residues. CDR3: CSGTGTGLNNEQFF. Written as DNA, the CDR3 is TGCAGCGGAACCGGGACAGGGCTAAACAATGAGCAGTTCTTC.